This record covers a single T cell receptor (beta chain). Investigators reverse transcribed all isolated RNA, so they sequenced expressed TCRB transcripts. Clones were sequenced by immunoSEQ multiplex PCR, and TCRdb holds only the in-frame ones, with some missing. The profile covers almost 250,000 clones, with around 14% appearing a single time and roughly 0.024% taken by the ten largest. The data were taken from a study of beta chain features in type 1 diabetes. In the study overall: No age, gender or cell yield differences were seen between patients and healthy donors.

V gave up 2 bases and J gave up 7 bases, with 14 bases separating them. The V gene's germline CDR1 is SGHRS and CDR2 YFSETQ. The length of the CDR3 is 14 residues. The genes are TRBV5-1 and TRBJ2-3; a possible D gene is TRBD1 (6 bases). Sequenced sample: naive CD4+ T cells from blood. This TCR derives from a woman aged 40 to 55 in good health. The CDR3 DNA reads TGCGCCAGCAGCTTTGGGGGCCGGGACCATACGCAGTATTTT. Amino acids: CASSFGGRDHTQYF.